The TCR beta chain under discussion was sequenced for a study of cytomegalovirus exposure and HLA in healthy donors. Study observations and caveats: The listing of fewer than 200 TCR beta chains classed them as cytomegalovirus-associated. It was taken for granted in presence/absence analyses that sequencing depth across donors was roughly uniform.

Use of 60 Vbeta and 13 Jbeta primers characterized the PCR. TCRdb's table, derived via immunoSEQ multiplex PCR, lists solely in-frame clones and lacks some. In the table there are fewer than 200,000 clones, 70% to 80% of which are singletons. About this clone itself: The antigen remains unidentified.

The TCR comes from a female donor in good health and CMV-seronegative. Sequenced input: PBMCs.

The CDR3: CASSLGQVNTEAFF. The CDR3, as DNA: TGTGCCAGCAGCTTGGGACAGGTGAACACTGAAGCTTTCTTT. V is TRBV7-3 and J is TRBJ1-1; TRBD1 matches 8 bases. Germline-derived CDR1 and CDR2 are SGHTA and FQGTGA. This CDR3 contains 14 residues. Trimming took 3 bases from V and 0 from J; bases not matched to a gene: 0.